The 2 T cell receptor beta chains reported below all come from one sample, sequenced in a study of shared clonotypes between healthy human individuals. Clones were sequenced by immunoSEQ multiplex PCR, and TCRdb holds only the in-frame ones, with some missing. The sample holds about 2.1 million clones, about 93% seen once. Only CD45RO-negative cells positively selected for CCR7 counted as naive CD8 cells, so terminally differentiated effector memory CD45RA+ cells were excluded. Sequenced sample: naive CD8+ T cells from PBMCs. The receptors here all came from a man aged 18 to 29 in good health. Some clones in this sample may be carry-over from other donors' samples.

The V call is TRBV7-3, the J call TRBJ2-1; TRBD1 aligns across 7 bases. CDR1 and CDR2 from the germline V gene are SGHTA and FQGTGA. CDR3 length: 16 residues. V lost 5 bases, J lost 1 base, and 8 bases stayed unmatched. As DNA, the CDR3 is TGTGCCAGCAGCGACGGACAGGCCCCATCCTACAATGAGCAGTTCTTC. Protein: CASSDGQAPSYNEQFF.

This chain joins TRBV6-1 and TRBJ2-3, with 10 nucleotides matching TRBD1. The trim removed 3 bases at V and 4 bases at J, leaving 4 bases unmatched. Germline CDR1 reads MNHNS; CDR2 reads SASEGT. This CDR3 is 15 amino acids long. As DNA, the CDR3 is TGTGCCAGCAGTGAGGGAGGGACAGGGGCAGATACGCAGTATTTT. Translated: CASSEGGTGADTQYF.